Detailed here is one TCR beta chain. The antigen remains unidentified. This sample stems from a study of T-cell reconstitution after alpha-beta-depleted transplantation in children. Study-level results: Fresh T-cell production supplied most of the T-cell counts and diversity seen one year after transplant. Alpha-beta T cells present about two months after transplant were reported to originate from several hundred expanded graft clones. After transplant, high TCRbeta diversity at day 60 in some patients arose from surviving recipient T cells and thymic progenitors.

In germline, CDR1 is ENHRY, CDR2 SYGVKD. V was clipped by 2 bases and J by 6 bases; unmatched bases: 10. The CDR3 is 18 residues long. A library of TCRbeta sequences, prepared with unique molecular identifiers, was generated. TCRdb reanalysed the PCR reads using MiXCR and keeps one entry per CDR3 protein. Of 700,000 to 950,000 distinct CDR3 sequences in the sample, under 20% were seen once. The specimen was PBMCs, mostly from graft donor cells, collected 360 days after TCRalphabeta/CD19-depleted stem cell transplant. The J gene is TRBJ2-3, the V gene TRBV10-3; TRBD2 aligns across 14 bases. This sequence originates from a male patient aged 10-17 years who had a stem cell transplant for acute lymphoblastic leukemia, so the T cells may come from the graft donor. The CDR3 DNA reads TGTGCCATCAGTGAGCCGTTCCCGACTAGCGGGAGGGGTGATACGCAGTATTTT. It translates to CAISEPFPTSGRGDTQYF.